These 22 T cell receptor beta chains share one sample of origin, sequenced in a study of T cell responses to AZD1222 COVID-19 vaccine. Sequenced by immunoSEQ multiplex PCR; TCRdb stores in-frame clones only, minus some. In the table there are fewer than 150,000 clones, roughly 87% of which are singletons. Material: peripheral blood, obtained 28 days after the second AZD1222 dose. The receptor source for this set is an adult who received the AZD1222 COVID-19 vaccine.

With regard to this clone: Other nucleotide sequences from this sample produce the same CDR3. The chain recombines TRBV30 with TRBJ1-5; D is uncertain. Per the germline V gene, CDR1 is GTSNPN and CDR2 is SVGIG (reference sequence). V was pared by 0 bases and J by 4 bases, with 7 bases between. The CDR3 runs 13 residues. CDR3 nucleotides: TGTGCCTGGAGTGTACAAGGGAATCAGCCCCAGCATTTT. Its translation: CAWSVQGNQPQHF.

This clone was seen more than once but under ten times. The genes are TRBV19 and TRBJ2-2; unclear D gene. V lost 7 bases, J lost 1 base, and 10 bases lay in between. From germline, CDR1 is LNHDA and CDR2 SQIVND (reference sequence). CDR3 length equals 14 residues. DNA of the CDR3: TGTGCCAGTAAGCGAGGTGGGAACACCGGGGAGCTGTTTTTT. This gives the protein CASKRGGNTGELFF.

The chain is built from TRBV23-1 and TRBJ1-1; 7 nucleotides match TRBD1. TRBV23-1 is an ORF; its function is uncertain. V was pared by 6 bases and J by 2 bases, with 9 bases of the junction left unmatched. The CDR3 is 15 residues long. Here the CDR3 reads CASRIGTDFNTEAFF. The CDR3, as DNA: TGCGCCAGCAGAATCGGGACAGATTTCAACACTGAAGCTTTCTTT.

The chain joins TRBV5-1 to TRBJ2-3, with 9 positions matching TRBD2. CDR3 length: 14 amino acids. Per germline, CDR1 SGHRS and CDR2 YFSETQ. V gave up 7 bases and J gave up 2 bases; unmatched junction bases: 5. Here the CDR3 reads CASGEREATDTQYF. In DNA, the CDR3 is TGCGCCAGCGGAGAGCGGGAGGCCACAGATACGCAGTATTTT.

The chain employs TRBV30 and TRBJ2-3, with a possible D match to TRBD2 (6 bases). V gave up 3 bases and J gave up 2 bases, with 21 bases separating them. Germline V gene sequence: CDR1 GTSNPN, CDR2 SVGIG (reference sequence). This CDR3 has 17 amino acids. The CDR3 reads CAWSLGGFSGYTDTQYF. In nucleotides, the CDR3 is TGTGCCTGGAGCCTAGGAGGGTTTAGCGGATACACAGATACGCAGTATTTT.

The rearrangement uses TRBV4-2 and TRBJ2-2; 7 bases agree with TRBD1. Germline CDR1 is LGHNA and CDR2 is YNFKEQ. The CDR3 spans 19 residues. After removal of 0 bases from V and 9 bases from J, the junction contained 19 bases not matched to a gene. The CDR3 protein is CASSQDKVRGPFSGRELFF. The DNA of the CDR3 is TGTGCCAGCAGCCAAGATAAAGTAAGGGGGCCGTTTTCAGGCCGGGAGCTGTTTTTT.

The genes are TRBV6-5 and TRBJ1-2; D is unclear. V lost 7 bases and J 13 bases, leaving 22 bases between the germline ends. The CDR3 is made up of 13 amino acids. From germline, CDR1 is MNHEY and CDR2 SVGAGI. The CDR3: CASTNPGISVSTF. CDR3 DNA sequence: TGTGCCAGCACCAATCCCGGGATCTCTGTCTCCACCTTC.

The V gene is TRBV5-1, the J gene TRBJ2-1; unclear D gene. Trimming cost V 2 bases and J 8 bases, with 11 bases left between them. This CDR3 has 13 amino acids. Germline V gene sequence: CDR1 SGHRS, CDR2 YFSETQ. CDR3 DNA sequence: TGCGCCAGCAGCTTACGTGCGGTGGATGAGCAGTTCTTC. Translation: CASSLRAVDEQFF.

The V gene is TRBV7-8, the J gene TRBJ1-1; no definite D call. The CDR3 is 15 residues long. Trimming shortened V by 5 bases and J by 1 base, and 14 bases separated the two germline ends. The germline V gene encodes CDR1 SGHVS and CDR2 FQNEAQ. CDR3 amino acids: CASSPKGRQNTEAFF. The DNA for the CDR3 is TGTGCCAGCAGCCCAAAGGGTCGGCAGAACACTGAAGCTTTCTTT.

The chain employs TRBV2 and TRBJ1-1; possibly TRBD1 for D (6 bases). Trimming removed 1 base at V and 2 bases at J, with 11 bases between. Germline V gene sequence: CDR1 SNHLY, CDR2 FYNNEI. The CDR3 is 15 residues long. The CDR3 reads CASSEVRGDNTEAFF. The CDR3 nucleotides read TGTGCCAGCAGTGAAGTGAGGGGGGACAACACTGAAGCTTTCTTT.

The chain joins TRBV5-1 to TRBJ1-2, with 7 bases matching TRBD1. Germline lookup yields CDR1 SGHRS and CDR2 YFSETQ. V trimming: 0 bases; J trimming: 7 bases; junction bases outside the gene matches: 9. The CDR3 spans 15 residues. This CDR3 reads CASSLEVGGAFGYTF. In DNA, the CDR3 is TGCGCCAGCAGCTTGGAGGTAGGGGGCGCGTTTGGCTACACCTTC.

The chain recombines TRBV27 with TRBJ1-3; D gene ambiguous. The V end was cut by 4 bases, the J end by 2 bases, with 9 bases between. From germline, CDR1 is MNHEY and CDR2 SMNVEV (reference sequence). The CDR3 covers 14 residues. The CDR3 coding sequence is TGTGCCAGCAGTTCTCCAGGCGCTGGAAACACCATATATTTT. It specifies CASSSPGAGNTIYF.

The rearrangement joins TRBV27 to TRBJ2-2; weak D call: TRBD1 (5 bases). Germline values: CDR1 MNHEY, CDR2 SMNVEV (reference sequence). Between the trimmed V and J ends, which lost 4 bases and 7 bases, there was a span of 13 bases. This CDR3 comprises 14 residues. The CDR3 nucleotides are TGTGCCAGCAGTTCCAGGGAAAGTGTCGGGGAGCTGTTTTTT. The encoded protein is CASSSRESVGELFF.

V gene TRBV3-1 (or the pseudogene TRBV3-2) combines with J gene TRBJ1-1; TRBD1 matches 8 bases. The ends lost 4 bases at V and 2 bases at J; junction bases unmatched: 3. CDR1 is LGHDT and CDR2 is YNNKEL in the germline V gene (reference sequence). The CDR3 is 14 residues long. The CDR3, as DNA: TGTGCCAGCAGCCTACAGGGGGTTAACACTGAAGCTTTCTTT. It codes for CASSLQGVNTEAFF.

In its sample, this clone was seen once. The CDR3 loop reads CASSDPPGVEAFF. The DNA of the CDR3 is TGCGCCAGCAGTGACCCTCCGGGGGTAGAAGCTTTCTTT. V usage is TRBV10-2 and J usage is TRBJ1-1; a weak D match, TRBD1 (5 bases). Germline V lookup: CDR1 WSHSY, CDR2 SAAADI. The CDR3 has 13 residues. The ends were cut back, 3 bases at V and 8 bases at J, with 13 bases in the middle.

There are a few counts of this clone. The chain joins TRBV19 to TRBJ1-5; 7 bases match TRBD1. The V segment lost 7 bases and the J segment 7 bases; nucleotides outside the gene matches: 7. The V gene's germline CDR1 is LNHDA and CDR2 SQIVND (reference sequence). The CDR3 is 13 amino acids. The CDR3 loop is CASNDRVEQPQHF. DNA of the CDR3: TGTGCCAGTAACGACAGGGTAGAACAGCCCCAGCATTTT.

V gene TRBV27 combines with J gene TRBJ2-7; a weak D match, TRBD1 (6 bases). Germline CDR1 MNHEY, CDR2 SMNVEV (reference sequence). Between the trimmed V and J ends, which lost 6 bases and 2 bases, there was a span of 11 bases. This CDR3 has 13 residues. Here the CDR3 DNA reads TGTGCCAGCAGAGATCCAGGGGCCTACGAGCAGTACTTC. It specifies CASRDPGAYEQYF.

The chain carries TRBV7-2 and TRBJ2-1; 9 bases agree with TRBD2. Looked up from germline, CDR1 is SGHTA and CDR2 is FQGNSA. The CDR3 is 16 amino acids. J gave up 3 bases and V 3 bases, and 6 bases lay outside the gene matches. CDR3 sequence reads: CASSFSGSGSYNEQFF. The CDR3 region has the DNA TGTGCCAGCAGCTTCTCTGGTAGCGGGAGCTACAATGAGCAGTTCTTC.

The chain is built from TRBV6-5 and TRBJ2-6; D remains unclear. V lost 8 bases to trimming and J lost 2 bases, with 7 bases between them. Germline V gene lookup returns CDR1 MNHEY and CDR2 SVGAGI. The CDR3 sequence is 13 residues long. The CDR3 DNA follows: TGTGCCAGCGGAGACACTGGGGCCAACGTCCTGACTTTC. Its protein is CASGDTGANVLTF.

The genes are TRBV4-2 and TRBJ1-2, with D tentatively TRBD1 (5 bases). Trimming pared 0 bases from V and 3 bases from J, leaving 14 bases between. The CDR3 length is 16 residues. Germline CDR1 reads LGHNA; CDR2 reads YNFKEQ. CDR3 DNA: TGTGCCAGCAGCCAAGATCCGACATCCAGGGACTATGGCTACACCTTC. Residues: CASSQDPTSRDYGYTF.

V gene TRBV7-9 combines with J gene TRBJ1-2, with 10 bases aligning to TRBD1. Germline assignment: CDR1 SEHNR and CDR2 FQNEAQ (reference sequence). Unmatched junction bases numbered 8, after V lost 6 bases and J lost 7 bases. This CDR3 spans 14 amino acids. The CDR3 nucleotides are TGTGCCAGCAGACCTTCCGGGACAGGGGTTGGCTACACCTTC. It specifies CASRPSGTGVGYTF.

The genes are TRBV5-1 and TRBJ1-2, with 8 bases identical to TRBD1. The ends lost 0 bases at V and 4 bases at J; junction bases unmatched: 2. CDR1 and CDR2 from the germline V gene are SGHRS and YFSETQ. This CDR3 comprises 14 residues. The CDR3, as DNA: TGCGCCAGCAGCTTGGACAGGGGGAGCTATGGCTACACCTTC. This translates into CASSLDRGSYGYTF.